This T cell receptor (beta chain) was sequenced in a study of patients and donors after allogeneic stem cell transplantation. The V gene's germline CDR1 is DFQATT and CDR2 SNEGSKA (reference sequence). This CDR3 has 15 residues. Trimming stripped 3 bases from V and 5 bases from J, with 19 bases between. TCRdb used MiXCR to reprocess the RT-PCR reads, holding one entry per CDR3 protein. The table has 200,000 to 250,000 distinct CDR3 sequences, around an eighth seen once. The gene calls are TRBV20-1 and TRBJ2-5; maybe TRBD2 (6 bases). The receptor was isolated from a human donor who was either an allogeneic HSCT recipient or a stem cell or donor lymphocyte infusion donor (not recorded which). It is not recorded whose cells these are; they may come from a transplant donor. Input material: blood, either unsorted or a sorted T cell fraction (not recorded which). In nucleotides, the CDR3 is TGCAGTGCTAGCCCAACCGGCCGCGGGGCGGAGACCCAGTACTTC. Translated: CSASPTGRGAETQYF.